This T cell receptor beta chain was retrieved from a study of blood T cell repertoires in COVID-19. Looking at the study overall: From T cells, B-cell-depleted T cells, or PBMCs came the material, which was cDNA or gDNA.

With 6 bases clipped from V and 5 bases from J, the junction kept 17 bases outside the gene matches. Looked up from germline, CDR1 is KGHSH and CDR2 is LQKENI. The CDR3 sequence is 19 residues long. In the study's own analysis: Reference gene primer amplification gave estimated nucleated cell counts. Profiled with immunoSEQ multiplex PCR; TCRdb holds only in-frame clones, not every one. Clone size and V and J calls were adopted from that table, with D and trimming inferred from the DNA. This table has 55,000 to 75,000 clones, roughly 80% appearing once. The material sequenced was peripheral blood. This sequence originates from a human donor in a cohort sampled during active COVID-19. The chain is built from TRBV18 and TRBJ2-5; 14 positions agree with TRBD2. DNA for the CDR3: TGTGCCAGCTCCCCAAGACCGGGACTAGCGGGAGAGGCTGGTGAGACCCAGTACTTC. It yields the protein CASSPRPGLAGEAGETQYF.